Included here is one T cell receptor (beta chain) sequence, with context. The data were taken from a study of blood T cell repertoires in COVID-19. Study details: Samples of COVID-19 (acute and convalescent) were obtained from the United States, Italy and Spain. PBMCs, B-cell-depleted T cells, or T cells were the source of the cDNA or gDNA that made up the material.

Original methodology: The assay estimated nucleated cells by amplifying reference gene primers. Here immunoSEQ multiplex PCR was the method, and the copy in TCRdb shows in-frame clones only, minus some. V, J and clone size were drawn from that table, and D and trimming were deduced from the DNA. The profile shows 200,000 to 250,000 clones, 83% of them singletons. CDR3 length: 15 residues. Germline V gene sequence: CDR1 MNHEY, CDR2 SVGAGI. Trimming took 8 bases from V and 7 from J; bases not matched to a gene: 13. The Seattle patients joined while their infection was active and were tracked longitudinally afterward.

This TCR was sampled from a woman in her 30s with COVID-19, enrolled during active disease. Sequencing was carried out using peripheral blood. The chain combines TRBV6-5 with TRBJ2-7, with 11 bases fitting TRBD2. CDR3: CASSTASGGTGEQYF. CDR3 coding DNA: TGTGCCAGCTCAACGGCTAGCGGGGGGACGGGGGAGCAGTACTTC.